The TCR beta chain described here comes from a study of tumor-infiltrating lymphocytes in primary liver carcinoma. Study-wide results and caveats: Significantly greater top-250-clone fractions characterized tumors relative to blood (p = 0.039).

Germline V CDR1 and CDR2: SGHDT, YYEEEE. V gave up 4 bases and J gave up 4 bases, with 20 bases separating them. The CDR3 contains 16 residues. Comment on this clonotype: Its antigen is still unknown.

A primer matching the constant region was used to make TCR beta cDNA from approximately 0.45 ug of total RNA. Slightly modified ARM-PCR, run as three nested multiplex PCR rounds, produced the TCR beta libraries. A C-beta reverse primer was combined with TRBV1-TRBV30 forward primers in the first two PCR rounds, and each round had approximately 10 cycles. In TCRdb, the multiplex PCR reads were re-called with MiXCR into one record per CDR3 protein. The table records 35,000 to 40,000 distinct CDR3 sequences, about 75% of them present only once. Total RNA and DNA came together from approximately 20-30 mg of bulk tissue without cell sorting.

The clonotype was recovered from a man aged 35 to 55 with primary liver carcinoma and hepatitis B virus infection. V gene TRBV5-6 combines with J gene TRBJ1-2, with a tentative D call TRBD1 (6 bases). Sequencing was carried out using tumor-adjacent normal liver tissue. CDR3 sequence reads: CASSGRTSTGTYGYTF. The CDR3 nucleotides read TGTGCCAGCAGCGGCCGGACCAGCACAGGGACCTATGGCTACACCTTC.